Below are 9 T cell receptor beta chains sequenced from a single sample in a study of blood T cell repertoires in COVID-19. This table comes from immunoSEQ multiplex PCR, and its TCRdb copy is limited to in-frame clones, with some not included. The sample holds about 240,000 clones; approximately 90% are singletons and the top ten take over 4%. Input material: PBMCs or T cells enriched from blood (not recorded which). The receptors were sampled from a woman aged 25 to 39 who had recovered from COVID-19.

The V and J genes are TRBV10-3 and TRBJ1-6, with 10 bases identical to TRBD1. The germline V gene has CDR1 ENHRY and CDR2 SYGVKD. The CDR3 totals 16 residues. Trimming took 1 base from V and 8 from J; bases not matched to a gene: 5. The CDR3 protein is CAISEFDRGRDSPLHF. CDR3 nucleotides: TGTGCCATCAGTGAGTTCGACAGGGGGCGAGATTCACCCCTCCACTTT.

The CDR3 is CASSVEDRFYGYTF. CDR3 sequence (DNA): TGTGCCAGCAGCGTAGAGGACAGATTCTATGGCTACACCTTC. The rearrangement joins TRBV7-2 to TRBJ1-2; a possible D gene is TRBD1 (6 bases). V shed 5 bases and J shed 4 bases, with 14 bases lying between them. The germline V gene has CDR1 SGHTA and CDR2 FQGNSA. The CDR3 loop spans 14 amino acids.

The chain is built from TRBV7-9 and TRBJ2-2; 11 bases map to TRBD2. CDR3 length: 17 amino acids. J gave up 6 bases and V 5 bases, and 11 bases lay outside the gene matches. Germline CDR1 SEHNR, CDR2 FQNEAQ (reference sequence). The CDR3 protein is CASSPYSGRARAGELFF. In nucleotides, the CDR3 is TGTGCCAGCAGCCCCTATAGCGGGAGGGCCCGCGCCGGGGAGCTGTTTTTT.

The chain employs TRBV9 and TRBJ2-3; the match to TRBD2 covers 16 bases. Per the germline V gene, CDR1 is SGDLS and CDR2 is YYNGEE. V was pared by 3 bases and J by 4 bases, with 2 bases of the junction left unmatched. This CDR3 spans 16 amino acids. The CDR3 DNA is TGTGCCAGCAGCGGGGGACTAGCGGGAGGGTCAGATACGCAGTATTTT. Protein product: CASSGGLAGGSDTQYF.

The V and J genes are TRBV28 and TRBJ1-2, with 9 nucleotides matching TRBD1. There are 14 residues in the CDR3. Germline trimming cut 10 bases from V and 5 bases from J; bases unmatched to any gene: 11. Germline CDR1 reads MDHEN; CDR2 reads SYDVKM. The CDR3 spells CAIRDRENGYGYTF. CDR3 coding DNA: TGTGCCATTCGGGACAGGGAAAATGGATATGGCTACACCTTC.

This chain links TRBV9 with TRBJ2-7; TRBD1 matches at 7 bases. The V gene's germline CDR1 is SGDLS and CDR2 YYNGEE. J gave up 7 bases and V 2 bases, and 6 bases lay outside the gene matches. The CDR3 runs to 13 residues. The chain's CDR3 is CASSVFQTGEQYF. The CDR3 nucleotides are TGTGCCAGCAGCGTGTTTCAGACAGGGGAGCAGTACTTC.

The CDR3, as DNA: TGCGCCAGCAGCCAAGTTACGGGATGGAACACTGAAGCTTTCTTT. The encoded protein is CASSQVTGWNTEAFF. V and J are TRBV4-1 and TRBJ1-1; D remains ambiguous. Germline CDR1 MGHRA, CDR2 YSYEKL. This CDR3 is 15 amino acids long. Trimming shortened V by 1 base and J by 1 base, and 10 bases separated the two germline ends.

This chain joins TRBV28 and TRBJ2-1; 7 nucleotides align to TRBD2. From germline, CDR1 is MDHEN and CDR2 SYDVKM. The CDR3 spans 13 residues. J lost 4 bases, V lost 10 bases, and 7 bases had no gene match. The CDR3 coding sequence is TGTGCCATTAAGCGGGAATCTTACAATGAGCAGTTCTTC. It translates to CAIKRESYNEQFF.

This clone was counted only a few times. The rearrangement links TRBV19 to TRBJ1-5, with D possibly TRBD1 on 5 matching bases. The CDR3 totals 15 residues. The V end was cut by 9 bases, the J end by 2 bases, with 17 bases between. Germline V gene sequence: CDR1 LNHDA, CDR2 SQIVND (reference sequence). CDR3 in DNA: TGTGCCAGCGCAGGGAGGGTTGGCGGCAATCAGCCCCAGCATTTT. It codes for CASAGRVGGNQPQHF.